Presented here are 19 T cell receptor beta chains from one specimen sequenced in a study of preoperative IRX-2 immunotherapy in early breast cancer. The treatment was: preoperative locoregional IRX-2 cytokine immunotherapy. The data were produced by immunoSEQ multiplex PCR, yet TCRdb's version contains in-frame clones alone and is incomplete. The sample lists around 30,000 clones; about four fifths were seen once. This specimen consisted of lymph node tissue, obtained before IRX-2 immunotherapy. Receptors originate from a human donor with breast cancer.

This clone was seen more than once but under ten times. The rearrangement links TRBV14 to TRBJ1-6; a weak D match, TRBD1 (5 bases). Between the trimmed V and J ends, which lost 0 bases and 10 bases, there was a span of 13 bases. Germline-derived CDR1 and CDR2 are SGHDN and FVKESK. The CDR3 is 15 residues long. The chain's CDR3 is CASSQEFGRDSPLHF. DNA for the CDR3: TGTGCCAGCAGCCAAGAATTTGGCAGGGACTCACCCCTCCACTTT.

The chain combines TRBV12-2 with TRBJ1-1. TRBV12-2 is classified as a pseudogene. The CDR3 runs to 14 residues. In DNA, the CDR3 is TGTGCCCCCGACCGTGGGGAAGTGAACACTGAAGCTTTCTTT. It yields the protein CAPDRGEVNTEAFF.

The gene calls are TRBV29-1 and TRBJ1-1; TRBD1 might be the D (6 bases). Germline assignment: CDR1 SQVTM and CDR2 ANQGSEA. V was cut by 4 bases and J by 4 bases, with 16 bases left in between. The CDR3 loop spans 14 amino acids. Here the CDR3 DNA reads TGCAGCGTTGGATCTAACCGAGGGGGCACTGAAGCTTTCTTT. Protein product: CSVGSNRGGTEAFF.

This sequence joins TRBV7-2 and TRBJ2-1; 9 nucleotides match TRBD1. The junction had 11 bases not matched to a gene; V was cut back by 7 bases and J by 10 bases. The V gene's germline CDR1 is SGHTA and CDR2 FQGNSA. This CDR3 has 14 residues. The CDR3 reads CASTGTGRPREQFF. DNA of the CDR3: TGTGCCAGCACAGGGACAGGGCGGCCACGGGAGCAGTTCTTC.

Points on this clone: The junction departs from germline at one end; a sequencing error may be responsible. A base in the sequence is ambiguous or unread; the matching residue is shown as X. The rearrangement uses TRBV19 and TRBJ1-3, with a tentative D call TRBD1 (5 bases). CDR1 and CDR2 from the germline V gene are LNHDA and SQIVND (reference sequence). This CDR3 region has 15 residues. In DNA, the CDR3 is TGTGCCAGTAGTATCGGGGGAGTAGCTGGAAACACCATATAYTTT. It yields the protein CASSIGGVAGNTIXF. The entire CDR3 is CASSIGGVAGNTIYF.

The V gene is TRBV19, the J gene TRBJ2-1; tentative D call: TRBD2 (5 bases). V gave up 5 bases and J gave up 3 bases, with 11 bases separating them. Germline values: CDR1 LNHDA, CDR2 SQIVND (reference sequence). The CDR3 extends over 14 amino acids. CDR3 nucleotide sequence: TGTGCCAGTAGTGGCTCCGGGGTCTACAATGAGCAGTTCTTC. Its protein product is CASSGSGVYNEQFF.

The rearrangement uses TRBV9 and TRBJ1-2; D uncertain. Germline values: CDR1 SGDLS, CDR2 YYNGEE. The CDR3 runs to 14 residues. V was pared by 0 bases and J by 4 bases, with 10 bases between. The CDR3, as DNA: TGTGCCAGCAGCGTAGGTGATGGGTCCTATGGCTACACCTTC. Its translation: CASSVGDGSYGYTF. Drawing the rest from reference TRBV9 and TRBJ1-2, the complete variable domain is DSGVTQTPKHLITATGQRVTLRCSPRSGDLSVYWYQQSLDQGLQFLIQYYNGEERAKGNILERFSAQQFPDLHSELNLSSLELGDSALYFCASSVGDGSYGYTFGSGTRLTVV.

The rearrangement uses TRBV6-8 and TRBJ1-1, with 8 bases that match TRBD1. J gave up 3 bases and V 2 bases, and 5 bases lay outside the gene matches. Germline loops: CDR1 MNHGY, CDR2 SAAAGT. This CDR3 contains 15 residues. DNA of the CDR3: TGTGCCAGCAGTTACGCGACAGGGGCATACACTGAAGCTTTCTTT. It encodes CASSYATGAYTEAFF.

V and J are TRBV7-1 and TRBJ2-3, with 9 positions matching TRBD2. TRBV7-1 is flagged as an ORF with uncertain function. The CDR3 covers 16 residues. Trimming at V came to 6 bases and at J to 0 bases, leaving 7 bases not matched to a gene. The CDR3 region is CASRRLGLASTDTQYF. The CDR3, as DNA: TGTGCCAGCAGACGTCTCGGACTAGCGAGCACAGATACGCAGTATTTT.

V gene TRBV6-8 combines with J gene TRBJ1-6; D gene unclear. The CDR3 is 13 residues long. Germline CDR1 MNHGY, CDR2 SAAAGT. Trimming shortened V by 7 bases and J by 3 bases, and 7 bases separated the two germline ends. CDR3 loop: CASNRDYNSPLHF. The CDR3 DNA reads TGTGCCAGCAACCGGGACTATAATTCACCCCTCCACTTT.

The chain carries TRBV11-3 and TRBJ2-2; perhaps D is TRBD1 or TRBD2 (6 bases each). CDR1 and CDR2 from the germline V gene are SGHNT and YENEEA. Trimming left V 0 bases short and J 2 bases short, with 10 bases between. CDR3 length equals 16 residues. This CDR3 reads CASSLEEGGNTGELFF. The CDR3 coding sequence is TGTGCCAGCAGCTTAGAAGAGGGGGGCAACACCGGGGAGCTGTTTTTT.

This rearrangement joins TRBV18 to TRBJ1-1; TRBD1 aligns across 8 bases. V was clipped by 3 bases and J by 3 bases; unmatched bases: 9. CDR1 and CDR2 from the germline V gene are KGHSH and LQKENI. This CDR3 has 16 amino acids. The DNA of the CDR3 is TGTGCCAGCTCACCGTTAATAACAGGGGGAGACACTGAAGCTTTCTTT. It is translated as CASSPLITGGDTEAFF.

DNA of the CDR3: TGTGCCAGCAGTTTACCCGACAGGGCTGAAGCTTTCTTT. Protein: CASSLPDRAEAFF. This chain uses TRBV28 with TRBJ1-1, with 7 bases matching TRBD1. Germline CDR1 MDHEN, CDR2 SYDVKM. V lost 2 bases, J lost 6 bases, and 3 bases stayed unmatched. CDR3 length equals 13 residues.

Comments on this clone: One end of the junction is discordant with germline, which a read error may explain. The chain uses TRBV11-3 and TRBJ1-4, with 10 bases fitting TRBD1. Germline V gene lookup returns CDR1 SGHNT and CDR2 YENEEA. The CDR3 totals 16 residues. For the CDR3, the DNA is TGTGCTAGCAGCGCGGGACAGGGGACAACTAATGAAAAACTGTTTTTT. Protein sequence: CASSAGQGTTNEKLFF.

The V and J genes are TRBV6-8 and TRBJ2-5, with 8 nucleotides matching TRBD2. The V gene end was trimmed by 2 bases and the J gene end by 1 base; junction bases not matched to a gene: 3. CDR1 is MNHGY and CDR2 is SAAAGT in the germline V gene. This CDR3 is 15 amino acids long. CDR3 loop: CASSYPTSGQETQYF. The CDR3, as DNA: TGTGCCAGCAGTTACCCCACTAGCGGCCAAGAGACCCAGTACTTC.

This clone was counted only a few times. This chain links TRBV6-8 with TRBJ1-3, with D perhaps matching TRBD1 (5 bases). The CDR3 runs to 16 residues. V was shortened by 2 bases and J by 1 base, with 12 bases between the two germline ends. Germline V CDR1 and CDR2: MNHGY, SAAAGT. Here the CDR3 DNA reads TGTGCCAGCAGTTACCGGGACCCGAATTCTGGAAACACCATATATTTT. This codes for CASSYRDPNSGNTIYF.

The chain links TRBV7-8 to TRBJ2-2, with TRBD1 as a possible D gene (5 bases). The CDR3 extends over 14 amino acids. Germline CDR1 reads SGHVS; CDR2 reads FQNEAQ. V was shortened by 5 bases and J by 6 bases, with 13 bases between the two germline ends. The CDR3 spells CASSSLLGPGELFF. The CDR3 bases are TGTGCCAGCAGCAGTCTATTGGGGCCCGGGGAGCTGTTTTTT.

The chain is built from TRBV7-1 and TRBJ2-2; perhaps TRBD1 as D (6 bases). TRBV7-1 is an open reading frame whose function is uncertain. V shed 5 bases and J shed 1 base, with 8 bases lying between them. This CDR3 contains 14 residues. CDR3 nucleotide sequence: TGTGCCAGCAGCACGGACAGGAACACCGGGGAGCTGTTTTTT. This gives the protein CASSTDRNTGELFF.

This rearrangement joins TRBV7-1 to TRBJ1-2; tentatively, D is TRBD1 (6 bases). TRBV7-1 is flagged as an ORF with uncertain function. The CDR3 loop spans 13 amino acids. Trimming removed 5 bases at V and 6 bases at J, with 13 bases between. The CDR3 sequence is CASSLNSGDGYTF. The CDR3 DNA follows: TGTGCCAGCAGCCTAAACTCAGGGGATGGCTACACCTTC.